The T cell receptor (beta chain) under discussion was sequenced for a study of patients and donors after allogeneic stem cell transplantation (dated by TCRdb to the early 2020s). As regards this clonotype: Its antigen is still unknown. No much larger clone exists at a distance of one base, and base qualities are not known.

Library creation used RT-PCR. The sequencer was a NextSeq 550. TCRdb reran the public reads through fastp at Q25 and MiXCR, keeping productive beta chains. Every entry covers one CDR3 protein and lists the most common genes and DNA from its rows. The sample records roughly 880,000 distinct CDR3 sequences, about 20% of which are singletons. Around 5.5% of the sample is in the top ten clones. Looking up the germline V gene yields CDR1 LGHNA and CDR2 YSLEER. V trim: 5 bases; J trim: 7 bases; unmatched bases: 7. The CDR3, cysteine through phenylalanine, is 13 amino acids long. The read is trimmed to its CDR3 DNA, 39 bases read in frame from base 1.

Sequencing input: blood, either unsorted or a sorted T cell fraction (not recorded which). The sequence came from a human donor who was either an allogeneic HSCT recipient or a stem cell or donor lymphocyte infusion donor (not recorded which). It is not recorded whose cells these are; they may come from a transplant donor. Here the chain combines TRBV4-3 and TRBJ1-2, with 7 junctional bases fitting TRBD1. The CDR3 protein: CASSTRDSGGYTF. The nucleotide sequence is TGCGCCAGCAGCACGCGGGACAGCGGTGGCTACACCTTC.